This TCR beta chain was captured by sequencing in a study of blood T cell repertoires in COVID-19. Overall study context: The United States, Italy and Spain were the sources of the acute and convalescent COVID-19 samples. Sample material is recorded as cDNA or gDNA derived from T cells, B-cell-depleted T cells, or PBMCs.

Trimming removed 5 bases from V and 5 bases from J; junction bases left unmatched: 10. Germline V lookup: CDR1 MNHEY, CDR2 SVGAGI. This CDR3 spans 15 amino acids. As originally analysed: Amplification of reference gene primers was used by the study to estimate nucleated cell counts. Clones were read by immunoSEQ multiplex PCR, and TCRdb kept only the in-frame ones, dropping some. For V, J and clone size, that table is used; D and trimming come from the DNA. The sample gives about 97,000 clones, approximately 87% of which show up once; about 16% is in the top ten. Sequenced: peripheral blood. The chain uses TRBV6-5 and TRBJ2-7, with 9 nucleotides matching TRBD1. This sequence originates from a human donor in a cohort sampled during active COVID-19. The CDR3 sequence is CASSPWLDRGNEQYF. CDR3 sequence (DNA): TGTGCCAGCAGTCCGTGGTTGGACAGGGGTAACGAGCAGTACTTC.